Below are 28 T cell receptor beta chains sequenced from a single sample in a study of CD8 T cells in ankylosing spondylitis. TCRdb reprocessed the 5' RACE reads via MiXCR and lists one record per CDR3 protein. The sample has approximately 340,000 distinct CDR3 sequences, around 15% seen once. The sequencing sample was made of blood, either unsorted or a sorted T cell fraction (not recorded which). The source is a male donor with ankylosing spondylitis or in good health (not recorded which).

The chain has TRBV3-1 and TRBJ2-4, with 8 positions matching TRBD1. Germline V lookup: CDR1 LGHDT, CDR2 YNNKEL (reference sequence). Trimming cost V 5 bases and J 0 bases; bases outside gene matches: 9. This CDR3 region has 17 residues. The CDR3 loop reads CASSDLQGASAKNIQYF. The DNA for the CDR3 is TGTGCCAGCAGCGATCTTCAGGGGGCATCAGCCAAAAACATTCAGTACTTC.

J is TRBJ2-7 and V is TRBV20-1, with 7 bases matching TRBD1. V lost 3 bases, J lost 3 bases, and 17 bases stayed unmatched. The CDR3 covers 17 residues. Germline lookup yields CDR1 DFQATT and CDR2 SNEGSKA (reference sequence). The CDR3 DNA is TGCAGTGCTAGGACCGCGGACAGGAAAAGAAAGGACTACGAGCAGTACTTC. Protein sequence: CSARTADRKRKDYEQYF.

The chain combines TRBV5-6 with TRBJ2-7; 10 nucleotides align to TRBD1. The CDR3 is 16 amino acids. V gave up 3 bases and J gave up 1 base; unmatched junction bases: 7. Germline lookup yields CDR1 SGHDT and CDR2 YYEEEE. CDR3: CASSSVGTGASYEQYF. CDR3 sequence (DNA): TGTGCCAGCAGCTCAGTGGGGACAGGGGCATCCTACGAGCAGTACTTC.

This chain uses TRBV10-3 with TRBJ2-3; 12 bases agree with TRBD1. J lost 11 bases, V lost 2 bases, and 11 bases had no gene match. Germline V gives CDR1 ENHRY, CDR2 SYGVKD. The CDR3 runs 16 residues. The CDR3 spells CAISEGTGGLYPRQYF. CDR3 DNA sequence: TGTGCCATCAGTGAGGGGACAGGGGGCCTCTACCCTAGGCAGTATTTT.

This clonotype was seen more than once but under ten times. This chain's CDR3 is CASSLRGQGYYGYTF. In nucleotides, the CDR3 is TGTGCCAGCAGTTTACGAGGACAGGGGTACTATGGCTACACCTTC. The V call is TRBV12-3 or TRBV12-4, the J call TRBJ1-2; 9 nucleotides match TRBD1. The V segment lost 2 bases and the J segment 3 bases; nucleotides outside the gene matches: 4. The CDR3 spans 15 residues.

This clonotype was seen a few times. The CDR3 loop is CASSLEGHGEAFF. Written as DNA, the CDR3 is TGTGCCAGCAGCTTAGAGGGACATGGTGAAGCTTTCTTT. The chain is built from TRBV7-2 and TRBJ1-1; a possible D gene is TRBD1 (6 bases). The V gene's germline CDR1 is SGHTA and CDR2 FQGNSA. V was shortened by 1 base and J by 7 bases, with 10 bases between the two germline ends. This CDR3 region has 13 residues.

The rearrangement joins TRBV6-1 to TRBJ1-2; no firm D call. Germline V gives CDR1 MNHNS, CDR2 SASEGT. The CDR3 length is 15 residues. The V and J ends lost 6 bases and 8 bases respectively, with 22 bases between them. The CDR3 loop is CASRGAQARNFGYTF. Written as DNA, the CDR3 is TGTGCCAGCAGGGGCGCTCAGGCAAGAAACTTCGGCTACACCTTC.

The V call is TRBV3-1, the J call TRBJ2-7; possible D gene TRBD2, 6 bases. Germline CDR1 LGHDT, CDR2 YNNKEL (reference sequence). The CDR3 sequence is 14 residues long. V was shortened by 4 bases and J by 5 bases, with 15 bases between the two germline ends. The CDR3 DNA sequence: TGTGCCAGCAGCCTTTCCGGGAGATTTAACGAGCAGTACTTC. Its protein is CASSLSGRFNEQYF.

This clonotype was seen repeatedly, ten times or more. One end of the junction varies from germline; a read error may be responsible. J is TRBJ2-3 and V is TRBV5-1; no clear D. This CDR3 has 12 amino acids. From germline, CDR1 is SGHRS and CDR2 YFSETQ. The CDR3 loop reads CASSRTTDTQYF. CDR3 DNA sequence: TGTGCCAGCAGCCGAACCACAGATACGCAGTATTTT.

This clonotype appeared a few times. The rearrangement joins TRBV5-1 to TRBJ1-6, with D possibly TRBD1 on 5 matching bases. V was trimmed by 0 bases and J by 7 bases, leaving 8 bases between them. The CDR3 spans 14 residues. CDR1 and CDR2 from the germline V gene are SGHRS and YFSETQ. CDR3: CASSLGGLNSPLHF. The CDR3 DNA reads TGCGCCAGCAGCTTGGGGGGACTGAATTCACCCCTCCACTTT.

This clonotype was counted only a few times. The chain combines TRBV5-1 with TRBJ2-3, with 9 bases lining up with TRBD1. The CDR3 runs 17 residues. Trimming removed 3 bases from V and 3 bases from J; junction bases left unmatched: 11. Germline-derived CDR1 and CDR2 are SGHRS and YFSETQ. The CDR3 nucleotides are TGCGCCAGCAGCTCCCTCCCCACAGGGGGCGGAACAGATACGCAGTATTTT. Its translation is CASSSLPTGGGTDTQYF.

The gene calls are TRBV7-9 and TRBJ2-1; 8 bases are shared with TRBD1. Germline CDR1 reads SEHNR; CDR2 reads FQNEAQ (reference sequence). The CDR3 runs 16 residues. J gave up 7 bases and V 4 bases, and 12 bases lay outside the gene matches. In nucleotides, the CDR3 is TGTGCCAGCAGCTCATTCCCGGGACAGGAGAAAAATGAGCAGTTCTTC. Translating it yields CASSSFPGQEKNEQFF.

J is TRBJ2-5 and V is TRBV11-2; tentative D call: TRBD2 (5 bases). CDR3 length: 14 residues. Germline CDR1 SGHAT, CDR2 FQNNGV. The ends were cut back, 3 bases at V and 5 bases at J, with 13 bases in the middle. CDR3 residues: CASSFFQRGETQYF. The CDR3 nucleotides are TGTGCCAGCAGCTTCTTCCAGCGAGGGGAGACCCAGTACTTC.

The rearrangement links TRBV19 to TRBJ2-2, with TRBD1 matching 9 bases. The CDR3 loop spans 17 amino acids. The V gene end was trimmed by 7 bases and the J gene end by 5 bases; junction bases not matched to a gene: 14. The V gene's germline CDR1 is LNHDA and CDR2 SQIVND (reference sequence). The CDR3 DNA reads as TGTGCCAGTATTGGCCCACCGGGACAGGGAGGTACCGGGGAGCTGTTTTTT. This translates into CASIGPPGQGGTGELFF.

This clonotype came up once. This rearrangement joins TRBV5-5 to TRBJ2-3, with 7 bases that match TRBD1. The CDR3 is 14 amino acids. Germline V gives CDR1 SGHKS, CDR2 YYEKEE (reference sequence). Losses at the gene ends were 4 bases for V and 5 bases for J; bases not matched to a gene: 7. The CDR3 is CASSPRGLEDTQYF. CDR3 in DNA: TGTGCCAGCAGCCCGAGGGGGCTCGAAGATACGCAGTATTTT.

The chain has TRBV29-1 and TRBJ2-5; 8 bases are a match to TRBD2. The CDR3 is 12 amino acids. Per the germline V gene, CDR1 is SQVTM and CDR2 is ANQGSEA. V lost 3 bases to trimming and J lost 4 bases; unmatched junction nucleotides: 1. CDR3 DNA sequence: TGCAGCGTTGACCTAGCGGGAGAGACCCAGTACTTC. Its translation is CSVDLAGETQYF. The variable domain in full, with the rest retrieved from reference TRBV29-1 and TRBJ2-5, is SAVISQKPSRDICQRGTSLTIQCQVDSQVTMMFWYRQQPGQSLTLIATANQGSEATYESGFVIDKFPISRPNLTFSTLTVSNMSPEDSSIYLCSVDLAGETQYFGPGTRLLVL.

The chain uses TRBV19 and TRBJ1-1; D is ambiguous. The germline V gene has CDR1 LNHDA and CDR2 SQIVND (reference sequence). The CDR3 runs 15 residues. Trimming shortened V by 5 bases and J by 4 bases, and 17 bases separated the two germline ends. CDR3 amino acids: CASSLYLGGFTEAFF. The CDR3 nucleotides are TGTGCCAGTAGTCTATATTTGGGAGGGTTCACTGAAGCTTTCTTT.

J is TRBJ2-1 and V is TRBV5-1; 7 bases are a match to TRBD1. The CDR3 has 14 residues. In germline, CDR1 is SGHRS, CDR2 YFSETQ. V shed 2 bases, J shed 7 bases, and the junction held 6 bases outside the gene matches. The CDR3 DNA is TGCGCCAGCAGCTTAACGGGACAGCTGAATGAGCAGTTCTTC. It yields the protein CASSLTGQLNEQFF.

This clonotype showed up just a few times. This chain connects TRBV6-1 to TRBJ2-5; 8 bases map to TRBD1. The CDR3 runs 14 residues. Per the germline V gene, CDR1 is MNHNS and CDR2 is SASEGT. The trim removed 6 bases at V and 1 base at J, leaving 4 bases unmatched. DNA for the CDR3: TGTGCCAGCAGAGCCGGGACAGGCCAAGAGACCCAGTACTTC. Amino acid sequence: CASRAGTGQETQYF.

The CDR3 is CASSALTPLTGANTEAFF. CDR3 nucleotides: TGCGCCAGCAGCGCTCTTACCCCATTGACAGGGGCGAACACTGAAGCTTTCTTT. This chain joins TRBV5-1 and TRBJ1-1, with 8 bases that match TRBD1. The CDR3 is made up of 18 amino acids. Germline V gene lookup returns CDR1 SGHRS and CDR2 YFSETQ. Losses at the gene ends were 4 bases for V and 1 base for J; bases not matched to a gene: 15.

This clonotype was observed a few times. DNA of the CDR3: TGTGCCATCAGTGAGTCGATGGACAGGGGGCTTGGGTATCGCGAGCAGTACTTC. It translates to CAISESMDRGLGYREQYF. The chain employs TRBV10-3 and TRBJ2-7, with 11 bases aligning to TRBD1. Unmatched junction bases numbered 13, after V lost 0 bases and J lost 6 bases. The length of the CDR3 is 18 residues. Germline V lookup: CDR1 ENHRY, CDR2 SYGVKD.

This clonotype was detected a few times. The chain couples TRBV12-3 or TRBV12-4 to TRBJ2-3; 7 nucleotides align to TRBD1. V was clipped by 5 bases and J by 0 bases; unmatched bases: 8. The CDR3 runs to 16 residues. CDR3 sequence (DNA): TGTGCCAGCAGTCTCGGGACAGTACAGAGCACAGATACGCAGTATTTT. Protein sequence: CASSLGTVQSTDTQYF.

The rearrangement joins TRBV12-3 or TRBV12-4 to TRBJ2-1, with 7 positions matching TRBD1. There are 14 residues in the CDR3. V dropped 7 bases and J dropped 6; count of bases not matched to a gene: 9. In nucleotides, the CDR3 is TGTGCCAGCACCCAACAGGGGATCAGCAATGAGCAGTTCTTC. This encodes CASTQQGISNEQFF.

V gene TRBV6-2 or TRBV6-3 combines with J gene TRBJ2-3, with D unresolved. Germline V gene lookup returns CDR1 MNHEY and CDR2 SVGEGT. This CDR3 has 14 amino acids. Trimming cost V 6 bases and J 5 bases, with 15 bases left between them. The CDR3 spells CASSLLVLGDTQYF. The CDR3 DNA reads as TGTGCCAGCAGCCTACTCGTACTGGGAGATACGCAGTATTTT.

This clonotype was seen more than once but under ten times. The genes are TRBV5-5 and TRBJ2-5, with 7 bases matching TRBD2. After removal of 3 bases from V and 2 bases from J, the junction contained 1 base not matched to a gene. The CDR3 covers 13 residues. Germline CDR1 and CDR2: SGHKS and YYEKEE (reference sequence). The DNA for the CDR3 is TGTGCCAGCAGCTGGGGGGGACAAGAGACCCAGTACTTC. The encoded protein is CASSWGGQETQYF.

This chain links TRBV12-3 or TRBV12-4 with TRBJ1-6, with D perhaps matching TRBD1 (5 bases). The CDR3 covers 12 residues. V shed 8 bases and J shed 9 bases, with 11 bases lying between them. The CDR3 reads CASGQGRSPLHF. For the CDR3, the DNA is TGTGCCAGCGGGCAGGGTCGTTCACCCCTCCACTTT.

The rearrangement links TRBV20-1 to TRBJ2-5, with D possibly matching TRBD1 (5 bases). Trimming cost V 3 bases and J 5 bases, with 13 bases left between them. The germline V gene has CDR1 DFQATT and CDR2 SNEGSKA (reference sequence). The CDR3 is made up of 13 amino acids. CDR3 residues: CSASIGVGETQYF. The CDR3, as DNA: TGCAGTGCTAGCATAGGGGTCGGGGAGACCCAGTACTTC.

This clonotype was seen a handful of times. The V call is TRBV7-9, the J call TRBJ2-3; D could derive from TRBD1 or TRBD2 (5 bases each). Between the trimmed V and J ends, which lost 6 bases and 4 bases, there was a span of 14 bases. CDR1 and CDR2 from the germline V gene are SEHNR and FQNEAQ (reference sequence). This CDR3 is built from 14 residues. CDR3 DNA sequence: TGTGCCAGCAGGTACCCGAGGGGCCCAGATACGCAGTATTTT. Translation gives CASRYPRGPDTQYF.